This is a list of T cell receptor beta chains from one sample in a study of post-analysis software for immune sequencing data. A single record per CDR3 protein comes from TCRdb applying MiXCR to the PCR reads. The sample has about 820,000 distinct CDR3 sequences; approximately 57% are singletons. Input material: blood. All receptors come from a girl aged 10-17 years with multiple sclerosis. Both conserved end residues are part of each CDR3.

>TRBJ2-1|TRBV5-1
CASSSSGTAYNEQFF
>TRBJ2-6|TRBV3-1
CASTPSVRSSGANVLTF
>TRBJ1-5|TRBV6-6
CASSSPYRGGNQPQHF
>TRBJ2-7|TRBV4-1
CASSQDLTYEQYF
>TRBJ1-1|TRBV10-3
CAITRDNPNTEAFF
>TRBJ2-7|TRBV6-5
CASSYSQGLRRHEQYF
>TRBJ1-5|TRBV20-1
CSAMSSRGSNQPQHF
>TRBJ2-3|TRBV20-1
CSALRGASTDTQYF
>TRBJ2-7|TRBV20-1
CSAQGGVYEQYF
>TRBJ2-7|TRBV5-1
CASSLASSGEYEQYF
>TRBJ2-5|TRBV20-1
CSATRGVLQKTQYF
>TRBJ2-6|TRBV29-1
CSVEVMRPGVSGANVLTF
>TRBJ2-7|TRBV5-5
CASSLGARLSYEQYF
>TRBJ1-4|TRBV5-1
CASSLEWGNEKLFF
>TRBJ1-5|TRBV15
CATSRDSGTGARWGNQPQHF
>TRBJ2-3|TRBV20-1
CSARDFRIAHADTQYF
>TRBJ2-6|TRBV5-1
CASSRGPLSGANVLTF
>TRBJ2-7|TRBV12-3/TRBV12-4
CASSLRGTGDSYEQYF
>TRBJ2-1|TRBV20-1
CSARDVFKGNEQFF
>TRBJ2-2|TRBV10-3
CAIKGGQGTDTGELFF
>TRBJ1-2|TRBV29-1
CSVRLAGDFYGYTF
>TRBJ2-1|TRBV20-1
CSARLGLAGGFSYNEQFF
>TRBJ2-4|TRBV4-1
CASSHPDSDKNIQYF
>TRBJ1-2|TRBV20-1
CSATTPPRGGYTF
>TRBJ2-3|TRBV11-2
CASRINQGTATQYF
>TRBJ2-3|TRBV7-9
CASSWGQGQWSDTQYF
>TRBJ2-7|TRBV5-1
CASSLVGRGPSYEQYF
>TRBJ2-7|TRBV4-1
CASSQGISGRGWDEQYF
>TRBJ2-2|TRBV30
CAGKTSANTGELFF
>NA|TRBV21-1
CASSHRDRGHETQYF
>TRBJ1-2|TRBV3-1
CASSQKEYYGYTF
>TRBJ2-3|TRBV6-1
CASRGQGGDTQYF
>TRBJ2-1|TRBV20-1
CSATLASVRSEQFF
>TRBJ2-3|TRBV5-5
CASSWPGLAGRIGATDTQYF
>TRBJ2-5|TRBV7-9
CASNPLTTQETQYF
>TRBJ2-7|TRBV7-2
CASSLGSGDYEQYF
>TRBJ1-6|TRBV7-2
CASSSDRGHYSPLHF
>TRBJ2-7|TRBV20-1
CSANRDRGPYEQYF
>TRBJ2-3|TRBV20-1
CSAGPGLAGADTQYF
>NA|TRBV5-1
CASSLGDRGRRLETQYF
>TRBJ2-1|TRBV20-1
CSAPGNEQFF
>TRBJ2-7|TRBV29-1
CSVAHPGQAREQYF
>TRBJ2-1|TRBV6-5
CASRRPYAYNEQFF
>NA|TRBV7-2
CASSLSGLAGGPYEQYF
>TRBJ1-2|TRBV5-1
CASSLEPSFYGYTF
>TRBJ1-2|TRBV21-1
CASTEDGNYGYTF
>TRBJ2-3|TRBV12-3/TRBV12-4
CASSFSSTGSDTQYF
>TRBJ2-1|TRBV15
CATSRPNREVSEQFF
>TRBJ2-7|TRBV29-1
CSVGAANEQYF
>TRBJ2-1|TRBV7-9
CASGSTGNEQFF